The sequence of this T cell receptor beta chain was determined in a study of T-cell memory formation after mild COVID-19. There are many counts of this clonotype. TCRdb reanalysed the 5' RACE reads using MiXCR and keeps one entry per CDR3 protein. This table has around 200,000 distinct CDR3 sequences, about 9.2% appearing once. This receptor was identified in a man aged 18 to 29 who had mild COVID-19 (a few samples of this study predate the infection). Cell type and time point are not known. The material sequenced was PBMCs or a T cell subset sorted from them (not recorded which).

For the CDR3, the DNA is TGTGCCAGCAGCCAGGGACCGGGGTTCCTGCGCTACGAGCAGTACTTC. Translating it yields CASSQGPGFLRYEQYF. The V call is TRBV3-1, the J call TRBJ2-7, with D tentatively TRBD1 or TRBD2 (5 bases each). The CDR3 has 16 residues. Trimming removed 3 bases at V and 3 bases at J, with 18 bases between. Per germline, CDR1 LGHDT and CDR2 YNNKEL (reference sequence).